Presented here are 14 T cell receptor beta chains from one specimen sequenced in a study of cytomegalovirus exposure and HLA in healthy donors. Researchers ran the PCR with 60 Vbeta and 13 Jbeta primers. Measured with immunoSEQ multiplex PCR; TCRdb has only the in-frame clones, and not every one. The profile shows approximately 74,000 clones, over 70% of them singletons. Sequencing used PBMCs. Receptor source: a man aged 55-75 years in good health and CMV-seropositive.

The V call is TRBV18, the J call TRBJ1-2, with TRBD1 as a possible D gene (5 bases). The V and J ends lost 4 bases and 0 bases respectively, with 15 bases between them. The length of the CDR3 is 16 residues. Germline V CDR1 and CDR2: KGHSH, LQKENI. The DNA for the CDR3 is TGTGCCAGCTCACGCATCGGGGGTCCGGCTAACTATGGCTACACCTTC. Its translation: CASSRIGGPANYGYTF.

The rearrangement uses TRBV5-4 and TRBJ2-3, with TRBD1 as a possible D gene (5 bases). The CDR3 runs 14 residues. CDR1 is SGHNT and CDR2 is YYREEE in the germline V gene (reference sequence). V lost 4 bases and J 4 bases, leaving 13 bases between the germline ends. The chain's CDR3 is CASSGAQGSDTQYF. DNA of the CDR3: TGTGCCAGCAGCGGGGCCCAGGGTTCAGATACGCAGTATTTT.

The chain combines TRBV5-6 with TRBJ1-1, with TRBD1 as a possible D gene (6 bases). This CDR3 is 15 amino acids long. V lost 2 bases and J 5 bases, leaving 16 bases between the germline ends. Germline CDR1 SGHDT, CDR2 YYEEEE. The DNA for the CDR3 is TGTGCCAGCAGCTTATTCGGCAGGGGAAGAACTGAAGCTTTCTTT. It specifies CASSLFGRGRTEAFF.

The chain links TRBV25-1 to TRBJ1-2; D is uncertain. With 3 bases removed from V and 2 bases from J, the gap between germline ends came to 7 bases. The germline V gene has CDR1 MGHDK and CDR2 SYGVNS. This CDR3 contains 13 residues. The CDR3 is CASSEGRNYGYTF. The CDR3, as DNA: TGTGCCAGCAGTGAGGGCAGGAACTATGGCTACACCTTC.

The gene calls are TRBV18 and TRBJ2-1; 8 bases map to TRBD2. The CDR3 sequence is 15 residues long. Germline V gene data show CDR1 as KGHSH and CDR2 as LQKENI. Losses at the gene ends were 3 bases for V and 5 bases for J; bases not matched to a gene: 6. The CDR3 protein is CASSPGVAGNNEQFF. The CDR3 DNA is TGTGCCAGCTCACCGGGAGTAGCGGGGAACAATGAGCAGTTCTTC.

The CDR3: CASSLAGGAGEQYF. In DNA, the CDR3 is TGTGCCAGCAGCTTAGCCGGGGGGGCCGGTGAGCAGTACTTC. This chain joins TRBV7-9 and TRBJ2-7, with TRBD2 identical over 8 bases. V lost 0 bases to trimming and J lost 7 bases; unmatched junction nucleotides: 5. This CDR3 spans 14 amino acids. Germline CDR1 SEHNR, CDR2 FQNEAQ (reference sequence). Full variable domain (remainder filled in from reference TRBV7-9 and TRBJ2-7): DTGVSQNPRHKITKRGQNVTFRCDPISEHNRLYWYRQTLGQGPEFLTYFQNEAQLEKSRLLSDRFSAERPKGSFSTLEIQRTEQGDSAMYLCASSLAGGAGEQYFGPGTRLTVT.

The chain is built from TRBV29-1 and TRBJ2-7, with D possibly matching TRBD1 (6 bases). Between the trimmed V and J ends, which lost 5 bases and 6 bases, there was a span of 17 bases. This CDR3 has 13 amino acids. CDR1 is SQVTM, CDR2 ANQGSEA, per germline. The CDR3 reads CSVRQQGRSEQYF. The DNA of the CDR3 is TGCAGCGTTCGGCAACAGGGTAGAAGCGAGCAGTACTTC.

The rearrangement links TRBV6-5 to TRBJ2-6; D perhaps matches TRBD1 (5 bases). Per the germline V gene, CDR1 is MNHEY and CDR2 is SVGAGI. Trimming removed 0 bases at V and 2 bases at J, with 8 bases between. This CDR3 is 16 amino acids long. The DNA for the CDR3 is TGTGCCAGCAGTTACTCCCAGGGAACTGGGGCCAACGTCCTGACTTTC. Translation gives CASSYSQGTGANVLTF.

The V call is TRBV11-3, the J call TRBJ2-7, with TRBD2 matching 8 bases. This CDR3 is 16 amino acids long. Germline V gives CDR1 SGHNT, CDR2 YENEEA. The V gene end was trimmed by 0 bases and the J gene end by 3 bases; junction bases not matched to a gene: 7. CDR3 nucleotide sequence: TGTGCCAGCAGCTTAGATGGGACTAGTTTCGTCTACGAGCAGTACTTC. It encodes CASSLDGTSFVYEQYF.

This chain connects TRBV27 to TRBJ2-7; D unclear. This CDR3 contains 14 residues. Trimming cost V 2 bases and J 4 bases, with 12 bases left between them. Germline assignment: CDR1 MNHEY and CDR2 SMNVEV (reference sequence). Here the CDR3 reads CASSLTRRRYEQYF. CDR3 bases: TGTGCCAGCAGTTTAACGCGGCGGAGATACGAGCAGTACTTC.

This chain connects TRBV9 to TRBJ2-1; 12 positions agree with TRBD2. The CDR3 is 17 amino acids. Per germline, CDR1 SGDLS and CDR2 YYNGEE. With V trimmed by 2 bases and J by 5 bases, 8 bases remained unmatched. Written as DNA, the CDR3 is TGTGCCAGCAGCGTCCTAGCGGGAGGGCGGCCCGACAATGAGCAGTTCTTC. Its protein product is CASSVLAGGRPDNEQFF.

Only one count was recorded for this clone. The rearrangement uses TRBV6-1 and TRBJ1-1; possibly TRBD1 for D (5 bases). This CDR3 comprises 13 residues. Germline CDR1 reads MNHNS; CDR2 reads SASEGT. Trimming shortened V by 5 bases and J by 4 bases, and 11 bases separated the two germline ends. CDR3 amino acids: CASSKRGFTEAFF. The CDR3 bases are TGTGCCAGCAGTAAAAGGGGTTTCACTGAAGCTTTCTTT.

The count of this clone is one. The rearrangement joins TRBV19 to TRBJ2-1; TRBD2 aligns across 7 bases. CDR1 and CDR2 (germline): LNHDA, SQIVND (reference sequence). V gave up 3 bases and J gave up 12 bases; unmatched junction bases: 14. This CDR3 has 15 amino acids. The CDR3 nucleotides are TGTGCCAGTAGTATTGCTAGCGGACTACCTGGGAGGCAGTTCTTC. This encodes CASSIASGLPGRQFF.

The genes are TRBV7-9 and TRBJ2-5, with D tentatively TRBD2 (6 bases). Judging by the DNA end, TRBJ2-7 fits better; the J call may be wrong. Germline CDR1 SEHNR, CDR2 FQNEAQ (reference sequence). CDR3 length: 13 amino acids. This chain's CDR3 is CASSLGLLYEQYF. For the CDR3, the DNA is TGTGCCAGCAGCCTGGGACTTCTCTACGAGCAGTACTTC.